The clone carrying this TCR beta chain was seen ten or more times. The antigen is unknown. The sample comes from a study of CD8 T cells in ankylosing spondylitis. Findings of the study overall: One TCR beta motif, made up of about 8 highly homologous variants, appeared characteristic of ankylosing spondylitis blood.

Generation of TCR beta libraries employed quantitative 5'-RACE incorporating molecular barcodes. Via MiXCR, TCRdb re-called the 5' RACE reads, giving one row per CDR3 protein. The sample contains a few hundred thousand distinct CDR3 sequences, under 14% of which appear only once. This CDR3 has 15 amino acids. Germline V gives CDR1 MNHEY, CDR2 SVGAGI. Trimming pared 0 bases from V and 0 bases from J, leaving 6 bases between. This chain connects TRBV6-5 to TRBJ2-1; D may be TRBD1 or TRBD2 (5 bases each). The sequenced sample consisted of blood, either unsorted or a sorted T cell fraction (not recorded which). This receptor was taken from a female donor with ankylosing spondylitis or in good health (not recorded which). The CDR3 sequence is CASSYSGVSYNEQFF. As DNA, the CDR3 is TGTGCCAGCAGTTACTCGGGGGTCTCCTACAATGAGCAGTTCTTC.